Listed here are 28 T cell receptor beta chains from one sample, sequenced in a study of regulatory T cells in long-lasting Graves disease. Construction of TCR beta libraries relied on iRepertoire HTBI primers and on Arm-PCR targeting CDR3 regions. MiXCR, run by TCRdb on the multiplex PCR reads, gives a single entry per CDR3 protein. This table has hundreds of thousands of distinct CDR3 sequences, more than 20% appearing once. The time point here: persistent/refractory GD, antithyroid drugs over 5 years with positive TRAb. The TCR library used RNA extracted from PBMCs. Sample: peripheral blood mononuclear cells (PBMCs), taken when the disease was refractory, from a patient treated with antithyroid drugs. The origin of the receptors is a female donor with Graves disease.

Ten or more counts support this clonotype. CDR3 residues: CASSPGTGTNTEAFF. Here the CDR3 DNA reads TGTGCCAGCAGTCCCGGGACAGGAACGAACACTGAAGCTTTCTTT. The chain employs TRBV2 and TRBJ1-1, with TRBD1 identical over 8 bases. Germline V gives CDR1 SNHLY, CDR2 FYNNEI. This CDR3 is built from 15 residues. V gave up 5 bases and J gave up 1 base; unmatched junction bases: 6.

This clonotype was found many times. The genes are TRBV10-3 and TRBJ2-7; D is unresolved. Germline lookup yields CDR1 ENHRY and CDR2 SYGVKD. The V and J ends lost 10 bases and 2 bases respectively, with 18 bases between them. This CDR3 has 14 residues. The CDR3 reads CATLGEPVPYEQYF. The CDR3 DNA follows: TGTGCCACGTTAGGTGAGCCAGTACCCTACGAGCAGTACTTC.

In this sample, this clonotype turned up a few times. The CDR3 DNA reads as TGTGCCAGCGCAACCCGGGGGGGGCAGATAGGCTACACCTTC. This gives the protein CASATRGGQIGYTF. J is TRBJ1-2 and V is TRBV27, with D possibly being TRBD1 (6 bases). V was clipped by 8 bases and J by 8 bases, with 21 bases between them. The CDR3 contains 14 residues. CDR1 and CDR2 (germline): MNHEY, SMNVEV (reference sequence).

The rearrangement joins TRBV27 to TRBJ2-2; D gene ambiguous. The germline V gene has CDR1 MNHEY and CDR2 SMNVEV (reference sequence). The CDR3 extends over 9 amino acids. V lost 10 bases to trimming and J lost 6 bases, with 3 bases between them. CDR3 in DNA: TGTGCCATCCCCGGGGAGCTGTTTTTT. As protein: CAIPGELFF.

This clonotype showed up many times. This CDR3 reads CASAVASGDSYEQYF. CDR3 sequence (DNA): TGTGCCAGTGCCGTGGCTAGCGGGGACTCCTACGAGCAGTACTTC. This rearrangement joins TRBV19 to TRBJ2-7; 9 bases match TRBD2. The CDR3 has 15 residues. The V gene's germline CDR1 is LNHDA and CDR2 SQIVND (reference sequence). V gave up 8 bases and J gave up 0 bases; unmatched junction bases: 8.

This clonotype was counted only a few times. One end of the junction varies from germline; a read error may be responsible. V usage is TRBV7-7 and J usage is TRBJ1-6; D ambiguous. Germline lookup yields CDR1 SSHAT and CDR2 FNYEAQ (reference sequence). The CDR3 runs to 17 residues. The CDR3: CASSSPTVSSYNSPLHF. The DNA for the CDR3 is TGTGCTAGCAGCTCCCCGACGGTGAGCTCCTATAATTCACCCCTCCACTTT.

This chain uses TRBV12-3 or TRBV12-4 with TRBJ2-2, with a possible D match to TRBD1 (6 bases). The length of the CDR3 is 16 residues. V was shortened by 5 bases and J by 4 bases, with 17 bases between the two germline ends. The CDR3 loop reads CASSLGQPMVTGELFF. CDR3 bases: TGTGCCAGCAGTCTAGGACAGCCGATGGTCACCGGGGAGCTGTTTTTT.

In its sample, this clonotype was seen a few times. The chain links TRBV25-1 to TRBJ2-7; D is unclear. The germline V gene encodes CDR1 MGHDK and CDR2 SYGVNS. V was pared by 1 base and J by 7 bases, with 11 bases between. The CDR3 is 13 residues long. The CDR3 DNA reads as TGTGCCAGCAGTGAATTATCAGCTAAGGAGCAGTACTTC. It translates to CASSELSAKEQYF.

The rearrangement joins TRBV27 to TRBJ2-1; 7 bases fit TRBD2. The junction had 1 base not matched to a gene; V was cut back by 0 bases and J by 2 bases. Germline CDR1 MNHEY, CDR2 SMNVEV (reference sequence). The CDR3 runs 15 residues. CDR3 in amino acids: CASSLSREPYNEQFF. The CDR3, as DNA: TGTGCCAGCAGTTTATCGCGGGAGCCCTACAATGAGCAGTTCTTC.

The chain combines TRBV7-2 with TRBJ1-5; possibly TRBD1 for D (6 bases). Trimming took 5 bases from V and 5 from J, leaving 16 bases between them. CDR3 length: 15 amino acids. Germline lookup yields CDR1 SGHTA and CDR2 FQGNSA. The CDR3 DNA reads TGTGCCAGCAGCCCGGGGGGGGGGCTGGATCAGCCCCAGCATTTT. The encoded protein is CASSPGGGLDQPQHF. The full variable domain, rest sourced from reference TRBV7-2 and TRBJ1-5, is GAGVSQSPSNKVTEKGKDVELRCDPISGHTALYWYRQSLGQGLEFLIYFQGNSAPDKSGLPSDRFSAERTGGSVSTLTIQRTQQEDSAVYLCASSPGGGLDQPQHFGDGTRLSIL.

The rearrangement uses TRBV7-3 and TRBJ2-1; possible D gene TRBD2, 7 bases. Germline CDR1 is SGHTA and CDR2 is FQGTGA. The CDR3 is made up of 15 amino acids. Trimming removed 4 bases from V and 4 bases from J, with 14 bases in between. The CDR3 loop reads CASSSWGGSYNEQFF. The CDR3 DNA is TGTGCCAGCAGCTCGTGGGGGGGCTCTTACAATGAGCAGTTCTTC.

Points on this clonotype: Compared with germline, one end of the junction differs, possibly owing to a read error. CDR3 region: CASTLGDSRETQYF. The CDR3 DNA reads TGTGCCAGCACCTTAGGGGACTCGAGGGAGACCCAGTACTTC. The J gene is TRBJ2-5, the V gene TRBV7-9; tentative D call: TRBD2 (6 bases). The germline gives CDR1 SEHNR, CDR2 FQNEAQ (reference sequence). The CDR3 is made up of 14 amino acids.

This clonotype occurred many times. CDR3 DNA: TGTGCCAGCAGTCCTCTGGTGGGGGCGTCGGAGCAGTACTTC. It is translated as CASSPLVGASEQYF. The chain has TRBV28 and TRBJ2-7; perhaps TRBD1 as D (6 bases). Per germline, CDR1 MDHEN and CDR2 SYDVKM. The CDR3 is made up of 14 amino acids. The V and J ends lost 5 bases and 7 bases respectively, with 18 bases between them.

The CDR3 sequence is CASSPPGLDEQYF. CDR3 in DNA: TGTGCCAGCAGCCCTCCGGGACTAGACGAGCAGTACTTC. The gene calls are TRBV3-1 and TRBJ2-7; 8 bases map to TRBD2. J was trimmed by 5 bases and V by 4 bases; bases with no gene match: 4. From germline, CDR1 is LGHDT and CDR2 YNNKEL (reference sequence). The CDR3 has 13 amino acids.

This clonotype came up many times. The CDR3 coding sequence is TGTGCCAGCAGCTTAGATCTGAGGCAGACCCGGCCACCCCTCCACTTT. Protein product: CASSLDLRQTRPPLHF. V and J are TRBV11-2 and TRBJ1-6, with unresolved D. V was clipped by 0 bases and J by 11 bases, with 17 bases between them. The CDR3 sequence is 16 residues long. Per germline, CDR1 SGHAT and CDR2 FQNNGV. Together with reference TRBV11-2 and TRBJ1-6, the CDR3 gives the full variable domain: EAGVAQSPRYKIIEKRQSVAFWCNPISGHATLYWYQQILGQGPKLLIQFQNNGVVDDSQLPKDRFSAERLKGVDSTLKIQPAKLEDSAVYLCASSLDLRQTRPPLHFGNGTRLTVT.

The rearrangement joins TRBV6-1 to TRBJ2-1; 11 bases map to TRBD2. The CDR3 is 14 residues long. Germline assignment: CDR1 MNHNS and CDR2 SASEGT. V trimming: 6 bases; J trimming: 6 bases; junction bases outside the gene matches: 4. CDR3 in DNA: TGTGCCAGCAGGCTAGCGGGAGGAGCCAATGAGCAGTTCTTC. This codes for CASRLAGGANEQFF.

The rearrangement links TRBV28 to TRBJ1-4; unclear D gene. The CDR3 totals 13 residues. Germline V gene data show CDR1 as MDHEN and CDR2 as SYDVKM. Trimming took 2 bases from V and 14 from J, leaving 15 bases between them. The CDR3 is CASSLAEVVKLFF. DNA for the CDR3: TGTGCCAGCAGTTTAGCCGAGGTGGTGAAGCTGTTTTTT.

The genes are TRBV20-1 and TRBJ2-3; D perhaps matches TRBD2 (6 bases). CDR1 is DFQATT, CDR2 SNEGSKA, per germline (reference sequence). V lost 3 bases and J 0 bases, leaving 10 bases between the germline ends. This CDR3 spans 14 amino acids. In nucleotides, the CDR3 is TGCAGTGCTAGTGCGGGGATTAGCACAGATACGCAGTATTTT. This gives the protein CSASAGISTDTQYF.

The chain carries TRBV13 and TRBJ2-1, with 9 bases that match TRBD2. V was pared by 3 bases and J by 1 base, with 13 bases of the junction left unmatched. Germline V CDR1 and CDR2: PRHDT, FYEKMQ (reference sequence). The CDR3 extends over 19 amino acids. CDR3 coding DNA: TGTGCCAGCAGCTTTAGGCCTAGCGGGGCGGTCAGTTCCTACAATGAGCAGTTCTTC. This gives the protein CASSFRPSGAVSSYNEQFF.

This clonotype has just a few counts. The chain recombines TRBV19 with TRBJ1-5; TRBD1 agrees at 8 bases. The CDR3 contains 17 residues. After removal of 8 bases from V and 7 bases from J, the junction contained 19 bases not matched to a gene. Germline V lookup: CDR1 LNHDA, CDR2 SQIVND (reference sequence). CDR3 protein: CASAFSGGLGSRQPQHF. CDR3 nucleotides: TGTGCCAGTGCCTTTTCAGGGGGCCTGGGCTCTCGGCAGCCCCAGCATTTT.

Ten or more counts support this clonotype. The V and J genes are TRBV6-1 and TRBJ1-1, with 7 bases fitting TRBD1. CDR1 MNHNS and CDR2 SASEGT come from the germline V gene. The CDR3 is 14 amino acids. V lost 6 bases, J lost 4 bases, and 8 bases stayed unmatched. CDR3 coding DNA: TGTGCCAGCAGCATTTCCAGGGGGAGCACTGAAGCTTTCTTT. Translating gives CASSISRGSTEAFF.

This clonotype was counted only a few times. This sequence joins TRBV5-1 and TRBJ2-7; D is possibly TRBD1 (7 bases). Germline loops: CDR1 SGHRS, CDR2 YFSETQ. This CDR3 spans 15 amino acids. V lost 4 bases and J lost 2, with 16 bases in between. The CDR3 DNA reads TGCGCCAGCAGCCCAGGACAGGAGGGTCCCTACGAGCAGTACTTC. Its translation is CASSPGQEGPYEQYF.

This clonotype was seen a handful of times. This chain links TRBV7-9 with TRBJ1-2, with 11 bases identical to TRBD1. The CDR3 covers 14 residues. Germline CDR1 reads SEHNR; CDR2 reads FQNEAQ (reference sequence). V trimming: 6 bases; J trimming: 6 bases; junction bases outside the gene matches: 6. The CDR3 loop is CASSFLGQGDGYTF. CDR3 DNA sequence: TGTGCCAGCAGTTTTCTGGGACAGGGGGATGGCTACACCTTC.

This clonotype has a handful of counts. This rearrangement joins TRBV20-1 to TRBJ1-2, with D unclear. Per germline, CDR1 DFQATT and CDR2 SNEGSKA (reference sequence). The V end lost 0 bases, the J end lost 3 bases, and 11 bases lay between the germline ends. The CDR3 is 14 residues long. This chain's CDR3 is CSARDLMGDYGYTF. The CDR3 DNA is TGCAGTGCTAGAGATCTGATGGGAGACTATGGCTACACCTTC.

Many counts were recorded for this clonotype. This chain joins TRBV12-3 or TRBV12-4 and TRBJ2-2, with TRBD1 matching over 11 bases. The CDR3 contains 16 residues. The ends lost 5 bases at V and 4 bases at J; junction bases unmatched: 6. CDR3 residues: CASSKGQGGITGELFF. The DNA for the CDR3 is TGTGCCAGCAGTAAGGGACAGGGGGGAATCACCGGGGAGCTGTTTTTT.

This clonotype has a count of ten or more. This rearrangement joins TRBV6-5 to TRBJ2-5; 10 nucleotides match TRBD1. The CDR3 sequence is 14 residues long. Germline values: CDR1 MNHEY, CDR2 SVGAGI. The trim removed 4 bases at V and 4 bases at J, leaving 3 bases unmatched. The CDR3 spells CASSWGQGRETQYF. CDR3 coding DNA: TGTGCCAGCAGTTGGGGACAGGGGCGAGAGACCCAGTACTTC.

The chain combines TRBV7-3 with TRBJ2-7; TRBD2 matches 10 bases. V gave up 5 bases and J gave up 5 bases; unmatched junction bases: 9. CDR1 SGHTA and CDR2 FQGTGA come from the germline V gene. This CDR3 is built from 15 residues. The CDR3: CASSPSGRAYHEQYF. DNA for the CDR3: TGTGCCAGCAGCCCAAGCGGGAGGGCCTACCACGAGCAGTACTTC.

The V call is TRBV5-6, the J call TRBJ2-7; D unresolved. There are 13 residues in the CDR3. Germline CDR1 is SGHDT and CDR2 is YYEEEE. Trimming removed 6 bases at V and 1 base at J, with 11 bases between. The DNA for the CDR3 is TGTGCCAGCACCTGGGGAAATTCCTACGAGCAGTACTTC. Translated: CASTWGNSYEQYF. Looking up the rest from reference TRBV5-6 and TRBJ2-7 gives the full variable domain: DAGVTQSPTHLIKTRGQQVTLRCSPKSGHDTVSWYQQALGQGPQFIFQYYEEEERQRGNFPDRFSGHQFPNYSSELNVNALLLGDSALYLCASTWGNSYEQYFGPGTRLTVT.